This is a list of T cell receptor beta chains from one sample in a study of cytomegalovirus exposure and HLA in healthy donors. Only in-frame clones appear in the TCRdb table, and some are missing; sequencing was by immunoSEQ multiplex PCR. The data contain 150,000 or so clones, more than 75% of them seen just once; the ten biggest clones take up approximately 8%. Input material: PBMCs. The receptors here all came from a man under 40 in good health and CMV-seropositive. Each CDR3 is given with its conserved first and last residue. The D gene is left open where the match is weak. Clone sizes are given selectively: once, few, many, or a class where the clone is expanded.

cdr3_length | j_call | v_call | clone_size | d_call | cdr3_aa | cdr3_nt
13 | TRBJ1-1 | TRBV7-7 | - | - | CASSFGEDTEAFF | TGTGCTAGCAGCTTCGGGGAGGACACTGAAGCTTTCTTT
13 | TRBJ1-1 | TRBV30 | once | - | CAWSAAENTEAFF | TGTGCCTGGAGTGCCGCAGAAAACACTGAAGCTTTCTTT
13 | TRBJ2-7 | TRBV19 | - | - | CASSIDPRGEQYF | TGTGCCAGTAGTATAGACCCCCGAGGGGAGCAGTACTTC
12 | TRBJ2-7 | TRBV19 | - | TRBD2 | CASSLPSGSQYF | TGTGCCAGTAGTTTGCCGAGCGGGAGCCAGTACTTC
16 | TRBJ1-3 | TRBV9 | - | - | CASSTRTALSGNTIYF | TGTGCCAGCAGCACCCGGACAGCTCTCTCTGGAAACACCATATATTTT
12 | TRBJ2-5 | TRBV11-2 | - | - | CASSLSGETQYF | TGTGCCAGCAGCTTAAGCGGCGAGACCCAGTACTTC
14 | TRBJ1-1 | TRBV5-6 | - | TRBD1 | CASSFGTGGTEAFF | TGTGCCAGCAGCTTTGGGACAGGGGGCACTGAAGCTTTCTTT
14 | TRBJ1-3 | TRBV19 | - | TRBD1 | CASSMDREGNTIYF | TGTGCCAGTAGTATGGACAGGGAGGGAAACACCATATATTTT
15 | TRBJ2-5 | TRBV5-1 | - | - | CASSEAAGLQETQYF | TGCGCCAGCAGCGAAGCGGCGGGACTCCAAGAGACCCAGTACTTC
15 | TRBJ2-2 | TRBV7-3 | - | TRBD1 | CASSVGQGRAGELFF | TGTGCCAGCAGCGTTGGACAGGGTAGGGCCGGGGAGCTGTTTTTT
16 | TRBJ2-1 | TRBV29-1 | - | TRBD2 | CSVDAGGPRRYNEQFF | TGCAGCGTTGACGCGGGAGGGCCCCGGAGGTACAATGAGCAGTTCTTC
15 | TRBJ1-1 | TRBV19 | - | TRBD1 | CASISDRAGSTEAFF | TGTGCCAGTATTTCAGACAGGGCGGGGAGCACTGAAGCTTTCTTT
14 | TRBJ1-1 | TRBV5-6 | - | - | CASSLGTAFTEAFF | TGTGCCAGCAGCTTGGGGACAGCGTTCACTGAAGCTTTCTTT
15 | TRBJ2-1 | TRBV5-6 | - | TRBD2 | CASSSRGLAGGGQFF | TGTGCCAGCAGCTCCCGGGGACTAGCGGGAGGTGGGCAGTTCTTC
11 | TRBJ2-7 | TRBV20-1 | - | - | CSANREYEQYF | TGCAGTGCTAACAGGGAGTACGAGCAGTACTTC
14 | TRBJ1-5 | TRBV29-1 | - | - | CSVGGSGRNQPQHF | TGCAGCGTGGGGGGGTCAGGGCGCAATCAGCCCCAGCATTTT
14 | TRBJ1-2 | TRBV30 | - | - | CAWSVRVSGVGYTF | TGTGCCTGGAGTGTAAGGGTTTCAGGGGTTGGCTACACCTTC
16 | TRBJ2-2 | TRBV5-5 | few | - | CASSLGQSTSTGELFF | TGTGCCAGCAGCTTGGGACAGTCGACGAGCACCGGGGAGCTGTTTTTT
15 | TRBJ2-1 | TRBV7-9 | - | - | CASSLPGQGINEQFF | TGTGCCAGCAGCCTGCCTGGGCAGGGTATCAATGAGCAGTTCTTC
14 | TRBJ2-7 | TRBV6-5 | - | - | CASSYGRGMHEQYF | TGTGCCAGCAGTTACGGCAGGGGCATGCACGAGCAGTACTTC
14 | TRBJ1-2 | TRBV30 | - | TRBD1 | CAWSGTTGGYGYTF | TGTGCCTGGAGTGGGACCACAGGGGGCTATGGCTACACCTTC
13 | TRBJ2-1 | TRBV15 | - | - | CATSGGGGNEQFF | TGTGCCACTAGCGGAGGGGGGGGCAATGAGCAGTTCTTC
16 | TRBJ1-2 | TRBV6-6 | - | - | CASSYSFWAGNYGYTF | TGTGCCAGCAGTTACTCGTTTTGGGCAGGGAACTATGGCTACACCTTC
16 | TRBJ1-1 | TRBV7-9 | - | TRBD1 | CASSSRQGGAATEAFF | TGTGCCAGCAGCTCCAGACAGGGGGGTGCGGCCACTGAAGCTTTCTTT
18 | TRBJ1-5 | TRBV15 | - | - | CATSRSRWTLDSNQPQHF | TGTGCCACCAGCAGATCAAGGTGGACTCTCGATAGCAATCAGCCCCAGCATTTT
14 | TRBJ1-1 | TRBV5-4 | - | - | CASSLQQEGTEAFF | TGTGCCAGCAGCTTGCAGCAGGAGGGCACTGAAGCTTTCTTT
14 | TRBJ2-7 | TRBV9 | few | TRBD2 | CASSVGAGGYEQYF | TGTGCCAGCAGCGTAGGAGCGGGGGGCTACGAGCAGTACTTC
16 | TRBJ2-5 | TRBV4-3 | - | TRBD2 | CASSQDRLAGGGTQYF | TGCGCCAGCAGCCAAGATAGGCTAGCGGGGGGAGGGACCCAGTACTTC
13 | TRBJ1-2 | TRBV28 | - | TRBD1 | CASGEDRRYGYTF | TGTGCCAGTGGGGAGGACAGGCGCTATGGCTACACCTTC
15 | TRBJ2-3 | TRBV5-6 | - | TRBD2 | CASSSSGGAWDTQYF | TGTGCCAGCAGCTCTAGCGGGGGGGCCTGGGATACGCAGTATTTT
15 | TRBJ1-5 | TRBV6-4 | - | TRBD1 | CASSETGTGVQPQHF | TGTGCCAGCAGTGAAACCGGGACAGGGGTTCAGCCCCAGCATTTT
16 | TRBJ2-1 | TRBV27 | - | - | CASSFYDSARDNEQFF | TGTGCCAGCAGTTTTTATGACTCGGCCCGGGACAATGAGCAGTTCTTC
12 | TRBJ2-1 | TRBV7-2 | - | - | CASSLSRGEQFF | TGTGCCAGCAGCTTATCGCGGGGTGAGCAGTTCTTC
15 | TRBJ2-5 | TRBV10-3 | - | - | CAISEAGGPAETQYF | TGTGCCATCAGTGAGGCCGGGGGGCCCGCCGAGACCCAGTACTTC
16 | TRBJ1-4 | TRBV4-2 | - | - | CASSQGGGGVDEKLFF | TGTGCCAGCAGCCAGGGTGGAGGAGGGGTCGATGAAAAACTGTTTTTT
15 | TRBJ2-1 | TRBV28 | - | TRBD1 | CASSPPQGAHHEQFF | TGTGCCAGCAGCCCTCCTCAGGGGGCGCATCATGAGCAGTTCTTC
15 | TRBJ2-3 | TRBV7-6 | few | - | CASSLGATITDTQYF | TGTGCCAGCAGCTTAGGGGCAACAATCACAGATACGCAGTATTTT
15 | TRBJ2-7 | TRBV10-3 | - | TRBD2 | CAISETSGGNWRQYF | TGTGCCATCAGTGAGACTAGCGGGGGGAATTGGAGGCAGTACTTC
14 | TRBJ1-2 | TRBV10-1 | - | - | CASSNHREGYGYTF | TGCGCCAGCAGCAATCACAGGGAAGGCTATGGCTACACCTTC
11 | TRBJ2-1 | TRBV10-3 | - | - | CAISDYNEQFF | TGTGCCATTTCAGACTACAATGAGCAGTTCTTC
16 | TRBJ2-3 | TRBV29-1 | - | TRBD2 | CSVDHGTSGSRDTQYF | TGCAGCGTTGACCACGGGACTAGCGGGAGTCGGGATACGCAGTATTTT
16 | TRBJ2-7 | TRBV9 | - | TRBD1 | CASSVAQGQGAGEQYF | TGTGCCAGCAGCGTAGCGCAGGGACAGGGGGCTGGGGAGCAGTACTTC
15 | TRBJ2-7 | TRBV18 | few | - | CASSPPKTGTGEQYF | TGTGCCAGCTCACCACCGAAGACAGGGACTGGCGAGCAGTACTTC
15 | TRBJ1-2 | TRBV7-2 | - | TRBD1 | CASSLRQGTNYGYTF | TGTGCCAGCAGCTTAAGACAGGGGACGAACTATGGCTACACCTTC
16 | TRBJ2-7 | TRBV28 | - | - | CASSLPAASVPYEQYF | TGTGCCAGCAGTTTACCGGCGGCTAGCGTACCCTACGAGCAGTACTTC
17 | TRBJ2-6 | TRBV27 | - | TRBD1 | CASRPGQGVSGANVLTF | TGTGCCAGCAGACCGGGACAGGGAGTCTCTGGGGCCAACGTCCTGACTTTC
14 | TRBJ2-7 | TRBV29-1 | once | TRBD1 | CSVDTGTGGYEQYF | TGCAGCGTTGATACCGGGACAGGGGGCTACGAGCAGTACTTC
15 | TRBJ2-1 | TRBV6-1 | - | TRBD2 | CASSEALGGGDEQFF | TGTGCCAGCAGTGAAGCGCTGGGTGGGGGGGATGAGCAGTTCTTC
14 | TRBJ1-1 | TRBV7-6 | - | - | CASSLLQGNTEAFF | TGTGCCAGCAGCTTATTACAGGGGAACACTGAAGCTTTCTTT
15 | TRBJ2-5 | TRBV11-3 | - | TRBD2 | CASSPNSGRAETQYF | TGTGCCAGCAGTCCGAATAGCGGGAGGGCGGAGACCCAGTACTTC
13 | TRBJ2-1 | TRBV10-3 | - | TRBD1 | CAIKKQGVNEQFF | TGTGCCATCAAGAAACAGGGGGTCAATGAGCAGTTCTTC
16 | TRBJ2-5 | TRBV5-1 | - | - | CASSLVGGAVQETQYF | TGCGCCAGCAGCTTGGTAGGAGGGGCCGTGCAAGAGACCCAGTACTTC
16 | TRBJ2-6 | TRBV2 | - | - | CASSPTQFSGANVLTF | TGTGCCAGCAGTCCCACCCAGTTCTCTGGGGCCAACGTCCTGACTTTC
16 | TRBJ2-3 | TRBV27 | - | TRBD2 | CASSREGVPLTDTQYF | TGTGCCAGCTCTAGGGAGGGAGTCCCCCTAACAGATACGCAGTATTTT
16 | TRBJ2-2 | TRBV2 | - | - | CASTVSRVKNTGELFF | TGTGCCAGCACTGTCTCCAGGGTTAAGAACACCGGGGAGCTGTTTTTT
14 | TRBJ2-5 | TRBV6-5 | once | TRBD2 | CASRATSAQETQYF | TGTGCCAGCAGGGCGACTAGCGCCCAAGAGACCCAGTACTTC
17 | TRBJ1-5 | TRBV19 | - | TRBD1 | CASSPPTGGFNNQPQHF | TGTGCCAGTAGTCCCCCGACAGGGGGATTCAATAATCAGCCCCAGCATTTT
15 | TRBJ1-2 | TRBV5-6 | - | TRBD1 | CASSLVRGSNYGYTF | TGTGCCAGCAGCTTGGTCAGGGGGTCTAACTATGGCTACACCTTC